This TCR beta chain was identified during a study of blood T cell repertoires in COVID-19 (TCRdb year 2020). For context, the study as a whole: Samples covering the acute and convalescent phases of COVID-19 were provided by collaborators in the United States, Italy and Spain. Samples were obtained from the ongoing ImmuneRACE study (first 160 participants) and from about 1,300 subjects provided by 6 global collaborators. Deeply sampled blood TCRbeta repertoires from subjects exposed to, actively infected with, or recovered from COVID-19 were included in the dataset. The prospective study material was composed of cDNA or gDNA derived from T cells, B-cell-depleted T cells, or PBMCs. Nearly every sample came with metadata listing a de-identified subject ID, COVID-19 status, age in years and sex. Where HLA class I and class II types were available, the types were taken from metadata supplied by the sample provider, not from assay-based typing. The repertoires were released in a freely available public database intended as a resource for research on the immune response to SARS-CoV-2. Study-level results and caveats: The amount of clinical and demographic metadata varied by source and participant and was provided uncurated.

V is shortened by 2 bases, J by 6 bases, and the region joining them spans 10 bases. Taken from cysteine to phenylalanine, the CDR3 has 13 residues. Just CDR3 DNA is preserved here, 39 bases in frame from base 1. The germline V gene encodes CDR1 MDHEN and CDR2 SYDVKM. TCRbeta CDR3 regions were amplified from genomic DNA by means of the immunoSEQ Assay, a bias-controlled multiplex PCR. As for the original processing: The number of nucleated cells in each sample was estimated by amplification of reference gene primers within the assay. Sequence reads were collapsed and filtered to measure the absolute abundance of every unique TCRbeta CDR3 rearrangement. For each sample, productive Simpson clonality was calculated as the square root of Simpson's diversity index across productive rearrangements. What TCRdb holds here is the immuneACCESS table cut down to in-frame rearrangements. Part of the clones is not present; checked against another copy, under half of the missing clones reflect an unresolved V gene, and the others are unexplained. V and J calls and clone size come straight from that table; D and trimming were deduced from the DNA. Counted in this sample were about 310,000 clones; 75% to 90% of them appeared once. The ten largest account for about 9.5% of the sample.

A note on this clone: The antigen it recognizes is unknown. Base-call qualities are not available, and no considerably larger clone is one nucleotide away.

Participants in the prospective study were enrolled through a virtual design, were aged about 18 to 100 years, and lived in some 24 United States geographic areas. Cohort assignment in the prospective study relied on participant-reported clinical history from a screening survey and a study questionnaire. Recovered participants in ImmuneRACE Cohort 3 were defined as having two consecutive negative NP/OP PCR tests, clearance from a healthcare professional, or resolution of symptoms. In the prospective study, whole blood, serum and a nasopharyngeal or oropharyngeal swab were collected from each participant by mobile phlebotomists. Prospective study participants could optionally give additional blood draws and questionnaires over an approximately 2-month period. Before DNA extraction, prospective study blood samples were shipped either frozen or at room temperature.

The specimen was PBMCs or T cells enriched from blood (not recorded which). This receptor was obtained from a woman in her forties who had recovered from COVID-19. The sequence joins TRBV28 to TRBJ2-5; a tentative D call is TRBD2 (5 bases match). The CDR3 amino acid sequence is: CASSLIATKTQYF. The DNA reads TGTGCCAGCAGTTTAATAGCGACCAAGACCCAGTACTTC.